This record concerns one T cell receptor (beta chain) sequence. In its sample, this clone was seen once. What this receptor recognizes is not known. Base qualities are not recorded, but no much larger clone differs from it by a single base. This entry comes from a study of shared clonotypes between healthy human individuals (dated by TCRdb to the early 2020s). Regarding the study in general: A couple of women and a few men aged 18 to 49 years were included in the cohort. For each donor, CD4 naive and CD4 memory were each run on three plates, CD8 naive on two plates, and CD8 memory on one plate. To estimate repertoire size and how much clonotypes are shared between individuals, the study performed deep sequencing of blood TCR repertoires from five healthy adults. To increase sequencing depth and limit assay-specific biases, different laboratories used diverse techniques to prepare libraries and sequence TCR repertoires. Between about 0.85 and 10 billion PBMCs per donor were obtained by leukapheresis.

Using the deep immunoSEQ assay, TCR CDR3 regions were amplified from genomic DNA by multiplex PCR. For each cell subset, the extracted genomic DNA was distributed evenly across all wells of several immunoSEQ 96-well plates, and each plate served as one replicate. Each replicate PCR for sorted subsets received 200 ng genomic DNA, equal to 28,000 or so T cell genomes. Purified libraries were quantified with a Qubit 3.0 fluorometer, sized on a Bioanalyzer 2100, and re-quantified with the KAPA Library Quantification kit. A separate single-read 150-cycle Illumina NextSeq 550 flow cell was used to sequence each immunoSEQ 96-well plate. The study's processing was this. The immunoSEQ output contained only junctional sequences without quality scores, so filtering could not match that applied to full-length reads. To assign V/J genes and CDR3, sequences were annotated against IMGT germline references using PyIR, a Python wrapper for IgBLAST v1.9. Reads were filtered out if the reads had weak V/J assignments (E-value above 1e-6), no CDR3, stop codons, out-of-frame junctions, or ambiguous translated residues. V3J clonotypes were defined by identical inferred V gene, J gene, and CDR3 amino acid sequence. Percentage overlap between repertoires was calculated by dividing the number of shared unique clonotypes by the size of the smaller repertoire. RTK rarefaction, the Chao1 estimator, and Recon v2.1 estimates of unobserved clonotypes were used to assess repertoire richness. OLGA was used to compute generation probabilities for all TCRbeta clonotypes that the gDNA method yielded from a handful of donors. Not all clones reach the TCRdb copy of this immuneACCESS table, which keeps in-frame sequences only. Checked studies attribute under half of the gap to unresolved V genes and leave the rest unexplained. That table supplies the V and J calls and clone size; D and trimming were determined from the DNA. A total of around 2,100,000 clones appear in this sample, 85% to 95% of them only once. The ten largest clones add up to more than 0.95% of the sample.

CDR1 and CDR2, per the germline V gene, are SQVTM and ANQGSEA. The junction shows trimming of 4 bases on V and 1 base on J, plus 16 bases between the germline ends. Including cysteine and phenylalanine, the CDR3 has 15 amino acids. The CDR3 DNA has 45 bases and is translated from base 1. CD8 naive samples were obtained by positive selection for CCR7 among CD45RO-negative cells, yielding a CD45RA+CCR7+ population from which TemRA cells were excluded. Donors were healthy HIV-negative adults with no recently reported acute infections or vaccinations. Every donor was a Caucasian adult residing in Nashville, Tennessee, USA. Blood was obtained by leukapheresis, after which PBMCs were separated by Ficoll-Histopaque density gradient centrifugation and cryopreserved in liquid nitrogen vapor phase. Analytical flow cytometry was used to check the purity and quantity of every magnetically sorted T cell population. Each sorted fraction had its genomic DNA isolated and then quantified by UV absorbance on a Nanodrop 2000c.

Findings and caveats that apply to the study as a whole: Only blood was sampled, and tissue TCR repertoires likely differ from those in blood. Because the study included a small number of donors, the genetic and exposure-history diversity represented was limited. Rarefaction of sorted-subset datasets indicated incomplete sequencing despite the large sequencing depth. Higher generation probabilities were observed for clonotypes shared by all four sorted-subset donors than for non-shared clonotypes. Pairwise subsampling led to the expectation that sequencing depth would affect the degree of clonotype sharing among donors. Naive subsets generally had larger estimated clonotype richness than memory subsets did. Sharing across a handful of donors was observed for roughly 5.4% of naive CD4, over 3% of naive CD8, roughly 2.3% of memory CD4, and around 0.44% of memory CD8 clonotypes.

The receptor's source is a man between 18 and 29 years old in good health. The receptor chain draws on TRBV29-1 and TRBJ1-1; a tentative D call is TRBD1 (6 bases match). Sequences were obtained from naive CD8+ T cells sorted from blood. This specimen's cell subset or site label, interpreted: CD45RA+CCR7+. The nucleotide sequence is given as TGCAGCGTTGCCATCACAACAGGGTGGAACACTGAAGCTTTCTTT. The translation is CSVAITTGWNTEAFF.